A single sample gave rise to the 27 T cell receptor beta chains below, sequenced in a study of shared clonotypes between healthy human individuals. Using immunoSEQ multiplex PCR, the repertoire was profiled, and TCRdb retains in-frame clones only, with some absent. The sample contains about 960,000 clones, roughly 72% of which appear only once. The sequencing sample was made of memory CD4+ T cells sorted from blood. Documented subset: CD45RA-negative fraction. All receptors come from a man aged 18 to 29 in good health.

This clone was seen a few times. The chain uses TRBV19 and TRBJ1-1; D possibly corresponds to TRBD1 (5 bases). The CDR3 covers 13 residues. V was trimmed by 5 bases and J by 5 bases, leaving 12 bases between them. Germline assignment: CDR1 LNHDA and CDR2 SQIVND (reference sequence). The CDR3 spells CASSPAGYTEAFF. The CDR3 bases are TGTGCCAGTAGTCCCGCAGGGTATACTGAAGCTTTCTTT.

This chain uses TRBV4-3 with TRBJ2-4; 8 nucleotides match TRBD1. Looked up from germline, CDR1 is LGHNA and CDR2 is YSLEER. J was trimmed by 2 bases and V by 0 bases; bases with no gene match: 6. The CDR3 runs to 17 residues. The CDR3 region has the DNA TGCGCCAGCAGCCAAGAGGCGCAGGGGGCGTCCAAAAACATTCAGTACTTC. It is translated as CASSQEAQGASKNIQYF.

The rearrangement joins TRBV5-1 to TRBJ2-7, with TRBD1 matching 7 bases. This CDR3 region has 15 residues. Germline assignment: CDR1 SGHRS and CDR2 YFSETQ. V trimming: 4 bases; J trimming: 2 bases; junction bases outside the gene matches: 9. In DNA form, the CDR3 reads TGCGCCAGCAGCGTGACAGGGTCGGGTACCTACGAGCAGTACTTC. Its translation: CASSVTGSGTYEQYF.

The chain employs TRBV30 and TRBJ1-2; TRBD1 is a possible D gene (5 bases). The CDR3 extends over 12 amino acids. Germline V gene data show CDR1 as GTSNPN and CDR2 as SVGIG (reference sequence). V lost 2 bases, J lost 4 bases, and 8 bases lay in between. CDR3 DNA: TGTGCCTGGAGTATGACAGCCTATGGCTACACCTTC. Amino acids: CAWSMTAYGYTF. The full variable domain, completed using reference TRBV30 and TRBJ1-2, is SQTIHQWPATLVQPVGSPLSLECTVEGTSNPNLYWYRQAAGRGLQLLFYSVGIGQISSEVPQNLSASRPQDRQFILSSKKLLLSDSGFYLCAWSMTAYGYTFGSGTRLTVV.

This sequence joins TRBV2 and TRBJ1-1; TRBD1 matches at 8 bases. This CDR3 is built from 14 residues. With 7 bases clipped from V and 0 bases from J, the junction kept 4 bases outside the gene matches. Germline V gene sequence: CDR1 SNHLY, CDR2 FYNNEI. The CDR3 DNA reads TGTGCCAGCAAATTGACAGGGGTGAACACTGAAGCTTTCTTT. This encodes CASKLTGVNTEAFF.

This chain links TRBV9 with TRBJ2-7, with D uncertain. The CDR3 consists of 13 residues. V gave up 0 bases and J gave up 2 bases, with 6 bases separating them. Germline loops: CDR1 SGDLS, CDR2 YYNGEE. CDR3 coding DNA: TGTGCCAGCAGCGTAGGGCCTCCCTACGAGCAGTACTTC. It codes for CASSVGPPYEQYF.

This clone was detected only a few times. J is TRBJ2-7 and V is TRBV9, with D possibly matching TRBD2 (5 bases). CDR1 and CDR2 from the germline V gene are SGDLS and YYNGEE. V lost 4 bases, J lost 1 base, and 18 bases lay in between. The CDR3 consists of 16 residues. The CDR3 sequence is CASSPRSIGRSYEQYF. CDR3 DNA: TGTGCCAGCAGCCCCCGGTCCATAGGGAGATCCTACGAGCAGTACTTC.

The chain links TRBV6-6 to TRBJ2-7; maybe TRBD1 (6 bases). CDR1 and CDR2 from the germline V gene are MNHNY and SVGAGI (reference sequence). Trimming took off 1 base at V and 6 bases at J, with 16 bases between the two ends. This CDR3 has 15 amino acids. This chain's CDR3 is CASSYYERGSPEQYF. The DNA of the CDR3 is TGTGCCAGCAGTTACTACGAAAGGGGGTCGCCCGAGCAGTACTTC.

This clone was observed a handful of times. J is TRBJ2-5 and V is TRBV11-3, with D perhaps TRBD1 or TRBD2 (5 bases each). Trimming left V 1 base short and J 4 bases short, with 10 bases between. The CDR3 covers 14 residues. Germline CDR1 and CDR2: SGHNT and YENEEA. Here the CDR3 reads CASSLGRGGETQYF. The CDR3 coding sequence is TGTGCCAGCAGCTTAGGACGTGGGGGAGAGACCCAGTACTTC.

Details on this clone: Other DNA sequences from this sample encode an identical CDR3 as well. CDR3 sequence reads: CASSPTVNTEAFF. CDR3 sequence (DNA): TGTGCCAGCAGTCCAACAGTGAACACTGAAGCTTTCTTT. The chain has TRBV6-5 and TRBJ1-1; D is ambiguous. Germline V gene lookup returns CDR1 MNHEY and CDR2 SVGAGI. V gave up 5 bases and J gave up 0 bases, with 7 bases separating them. CDR3 length equals 13 residues.

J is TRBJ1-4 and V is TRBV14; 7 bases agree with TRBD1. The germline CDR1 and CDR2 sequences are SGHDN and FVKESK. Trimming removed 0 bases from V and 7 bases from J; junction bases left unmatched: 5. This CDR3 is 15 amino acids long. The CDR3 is CASSQDRGGAEKLFF. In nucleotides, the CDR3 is TGTGCCAGCAGCCAAGACAGGGGGGGAGCTGAAAAACTGTTTTTT.

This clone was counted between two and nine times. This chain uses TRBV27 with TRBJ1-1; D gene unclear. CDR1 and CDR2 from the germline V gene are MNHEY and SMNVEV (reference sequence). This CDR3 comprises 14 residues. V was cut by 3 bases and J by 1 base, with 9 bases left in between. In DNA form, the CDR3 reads TGTGCCAGCAGTTTCGGGGTTGGGAACACTGAAGCTTTCTTT. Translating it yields CASSFGVGNTEAFF.

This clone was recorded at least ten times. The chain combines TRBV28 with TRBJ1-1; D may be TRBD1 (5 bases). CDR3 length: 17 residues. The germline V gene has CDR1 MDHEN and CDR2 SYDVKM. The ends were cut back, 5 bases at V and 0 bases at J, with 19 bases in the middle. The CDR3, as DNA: TGTGCCAGCAGTCCATGGGTCAGGGACGGGGTGAACACTGAAGCTTTCTTT. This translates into CASSPWVRDGVNTEAFF.

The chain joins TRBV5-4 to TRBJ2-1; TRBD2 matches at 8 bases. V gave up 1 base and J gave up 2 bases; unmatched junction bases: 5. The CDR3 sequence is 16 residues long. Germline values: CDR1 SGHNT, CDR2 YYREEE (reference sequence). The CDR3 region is CASSLPTSGAYNEQFF. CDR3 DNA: TGTGCCAGCAGCTTGCCCACTAGCGGTGCCTACAATGAGCAGTTCTTC.

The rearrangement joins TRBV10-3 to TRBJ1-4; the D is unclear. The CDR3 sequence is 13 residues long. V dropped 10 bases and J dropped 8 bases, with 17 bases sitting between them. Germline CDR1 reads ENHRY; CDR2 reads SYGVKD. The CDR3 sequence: CATTRALGEKLFF. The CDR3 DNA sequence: TGTGCCACGACTCGTGCCCTAGGAGAAAAACTGTTTTTT.

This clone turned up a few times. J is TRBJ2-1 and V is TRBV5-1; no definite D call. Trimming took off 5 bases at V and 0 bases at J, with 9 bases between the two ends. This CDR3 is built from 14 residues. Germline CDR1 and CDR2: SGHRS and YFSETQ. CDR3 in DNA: TGCGCCAGCAGGGAATCGAGCTCCTACAATGAGCAGTTCTTC. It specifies CASRESSSYNEQFF.

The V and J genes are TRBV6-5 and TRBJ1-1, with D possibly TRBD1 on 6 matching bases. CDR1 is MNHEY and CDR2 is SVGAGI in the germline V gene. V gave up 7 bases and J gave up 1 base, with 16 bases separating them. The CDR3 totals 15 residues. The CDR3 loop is CASKDRGLGNTEAFF. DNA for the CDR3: TGTGCCAGCAAGGACAGAGGATTGGGGAACACTGAAGCTTTCTTT.

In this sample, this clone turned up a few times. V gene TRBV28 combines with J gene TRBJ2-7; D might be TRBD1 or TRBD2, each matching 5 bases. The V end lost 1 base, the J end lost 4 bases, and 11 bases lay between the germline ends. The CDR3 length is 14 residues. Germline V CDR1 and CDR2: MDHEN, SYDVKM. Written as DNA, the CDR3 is TGTGCCAGCAGTTTATCCGGGACCCCATACGAGCAGTACTTC. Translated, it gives CASSLSGTPYEQYF.

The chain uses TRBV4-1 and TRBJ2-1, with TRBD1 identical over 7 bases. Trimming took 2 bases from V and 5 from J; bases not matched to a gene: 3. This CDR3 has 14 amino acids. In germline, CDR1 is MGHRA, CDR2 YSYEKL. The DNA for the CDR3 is TGCGCCAGCAGCCAACGGACAGGCAACAATGAGCAGTTCTTC. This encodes CASSQRTGNNEQFF.

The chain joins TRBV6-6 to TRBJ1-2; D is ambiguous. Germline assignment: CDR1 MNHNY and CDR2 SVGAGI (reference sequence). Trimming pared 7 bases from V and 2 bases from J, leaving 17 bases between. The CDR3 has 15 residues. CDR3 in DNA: TGTGCCAGCACCGCGAGTTCGGGGTCCAACTATGGCTACACCTTC. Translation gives CASTASSGSNYGYTF.

The CDR3 spells CASSTQGYEQYF. In nucleotides, the CDR3 is TGCGCCAGCAGCACCCAGGGTTACGAGCAGTACTTC. The chain carries TRBV5-1 and TRBJ2-7; the D gene is possibly TRBD1 (5 bases). The germline V and J ends were trimmed by 4 bases and 4 bases, with 9 bases remaining between them. The CDR3 consists of 12 residues. The germline CDR1 and CDR2 sequences are SGHRS and YFSETQ.

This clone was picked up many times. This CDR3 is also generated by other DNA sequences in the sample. The DNA of the CDR3 is TGTGCCACCAGCACCAGTAGCAATCAGCCCCAGCATTTT. As protein: CATSTSSNQPQHF. This rearrangement joins TRBV15 to TRBJ1-5; no definite D call. This CDR3 region has 13 residues. Germline CDR1 LNHNV, CDR2 YYDKDF (reference sequence). V was cut by 4 bases and J by 0 bases, with 4 bases left in between.

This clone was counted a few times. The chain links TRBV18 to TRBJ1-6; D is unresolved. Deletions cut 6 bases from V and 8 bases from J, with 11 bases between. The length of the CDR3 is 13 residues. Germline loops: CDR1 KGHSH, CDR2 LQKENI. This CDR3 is CASSPRRDSPLHF. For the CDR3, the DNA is TGTGCCAGCTCCCCGAGAAGGGATTCACCCCTCCACTTT.

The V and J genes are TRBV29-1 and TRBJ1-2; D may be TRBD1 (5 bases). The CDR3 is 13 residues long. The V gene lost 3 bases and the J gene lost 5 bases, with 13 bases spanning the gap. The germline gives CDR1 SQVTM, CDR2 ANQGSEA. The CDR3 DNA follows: TGCAGCGTTGAGTTGCAGGGAATTTATGGCTACACCTTC. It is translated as CSVELQGIYGYTF.

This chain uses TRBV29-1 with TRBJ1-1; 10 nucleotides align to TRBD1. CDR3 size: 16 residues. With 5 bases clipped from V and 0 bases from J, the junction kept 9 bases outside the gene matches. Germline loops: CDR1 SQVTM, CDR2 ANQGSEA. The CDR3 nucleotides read TGCAGCGTTTTTGGACAGGGGGGCTCCTTGAACACTGAAGCTTTCTTT. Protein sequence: CSVFGQGGSLNTEAFF.

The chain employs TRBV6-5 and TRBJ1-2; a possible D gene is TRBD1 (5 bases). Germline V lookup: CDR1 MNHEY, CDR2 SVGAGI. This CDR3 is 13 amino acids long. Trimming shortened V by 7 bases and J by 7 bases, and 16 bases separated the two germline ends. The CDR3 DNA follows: TGTGCCAGCACCCGGGACCCAACGGGTGGCTACACCTTC. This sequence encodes CASTRDPTGGYTF.

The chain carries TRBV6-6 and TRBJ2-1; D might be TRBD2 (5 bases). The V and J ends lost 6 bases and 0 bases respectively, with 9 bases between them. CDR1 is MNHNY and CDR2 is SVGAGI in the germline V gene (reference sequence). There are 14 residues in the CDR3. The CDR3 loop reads CASSLEGSYNEQFF. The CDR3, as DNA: TGTGCCAGCAGCCTCGAGGGCTCCTACAATGAGCAGTTCTTC.